This is a list of T cell receptor beta chains from one sample in a study of cytotoxic CD8 clonotypes in ibrutinib-treated CLL. The method was immunoSEQ multiplex PCR; TCRdb's version includes in-frame clones alone and lacks a portion of them. Of a few hundred thousand clones in the sample, 67% were seen once. Specimen: PBMCs, collected after 36 months of ibrutinib treatment. All receptors derive from a human donor with chronic lymphocytic leukemia. CDR3s include the opening cysteine and the closing phenylalanine or tryptophan. A D gene is named only where the DNA matches it firmly. The size of a clone is reported for some rows only, either as once, few or many, or as a class for expanded clones.

j_gene: TRBJ2-3
abundance: once
v_gene: TRBV5-4
d_gene: -
CDR3nt: TGTGCCAGCAGCTTGGCGGGCGGGGGCACCACAGATACGCAGTATTTT
CDR3aa: CASSLAGGGTTDTQYF

j_gene: TRBJ2-7
abundance: -
v_gene: TRBV5-6
d_gene: -
CDR3nt: TGTGCCAGCAGCTTTTCGGGGTACGGGTACGAGCAGTACTTC
CDR3aa: CASSFSGYGYEQYF

j_gene: TRBJ2-3
abundance: -
v_gene: TRBV20-1
d_gene: -
CDR3nt: TGCAGTGCTAGGCAAGGAGATACGCAGTATTTT
CDR3aa: CSARQGDTQYF

j_gene: TRBJ2-1
abundance: -
v_gene: TRBV27
d_gene: TRBD2
CDR3nt: TGTGCCAGCAGTTTTGTTAGCGGGCCGAGCTCCTACAATGAGCAGTTCTTC
CDR3aa: CASSFVSGPSSYNEQFF

j_gene: TRBJ2-5
abundance: -
v_gene: TRBV4-1
d_gene: -
CDR3nt: TGCGCCAGCAGCCTCACCGTAGCGAGGGAGACCCAGTACTTC
CDR3aa: CASSLTVARETQYF

j_gene: TRBJ2-7
abundance: -
v_gene: TRBV5-6
d_gene: TRBD1
CDR3nt: TGTGCCAGCAGCGGAGGGGGGACAGGGCCCTACGAGCAGTACTTC
CDR3aa: CASSGGGTGPYEQYF

j_gene: TRBJ2-7
abundance: -
v_gene: TRBV6-1
d_gene: -
CDR3nt: TGTGCCAGCTTCGAGGGGCCCGTCTCCTACGAGCAGTACTTC
CDR3aa: CASFEGPVSYEQYF

j_gene: TRBJ2-1
abundance: -
v_gene: TRBV27
d_gene: -
CDR3nt: TGTGCCAGCACCAGATGGAAAGGCACTAAATACAATGAGCAGTTCTTC
CDR3aa: CASTRWKGTKYNEQFF

j_gene: TRBJ2-5
abundance: -
v_gene: TRBV4-1
d_gene: TRBD1
CDR3nt: TGCGCCAGCAGCTGGCGAACAGGGGGTATGCAGACCCAGTACTTC
CDR3aa: CASSWRTGGMQTQYF

j_gene: TRBJ2-7
abundance: -
v_gene: TRBV13
d_gene: TRBD2
CDR3nt: TGTGCCAGCTGCCGGGGGGGCAGGTACGAGCAGTACTTC
CDR3aa: CASCRGGRYEQYF

j_gene: TRBJ2-2
abundance: -
v_gene: TRBV18
d_gene: -
CDR3nt: TGTGCCAGCTCAGGCCTCAACACCGGGGAGCTGTTTTTT
CDR3aa: CASSGLNTGELFF

j_gene: TRBJ2-3
abundance: -
v_gene: TRBV7-8
d_gene: TRBD2
CDR3nt: TGTGCCAGCAGCTTACCTGGGACTAGTATGGTTGCGGGAACAGATACGCAGTATTTT
CDR3aa: CASSLPGTSMVAGTDTQYF

j_gene: TRBJ2-1
abundance: -
v_gene: TRBV7-6
d_gene: -
CDR3nt: TGTGCCAGCAGCTTATCAAGGAGCCCCTACAATGAGCAGTTCTTC
CDR3aa: CASSLSRSPYNEQFF

j_gene: TRBJ1-2
abundance: few
v_gene: TRBV28
d_gene: -
CDR3nt: TGTGCCAGCAGTCACACCTATTCTAACTATGGCTACACCTTC
CDR3aa: CASSHTYSNYGYTF

j_gene: TRBJ2-3
abundance: -
v_gene: TRBV6-4
d_gene: TRBD1
CDR3nt: TGTGCCAGCAGTGACTCGAGGTGGGGCAGGGGGCGACGTACGCAGTATTTT
CDR3aa: CASSDSRWGRGRRTQYF

j_gene: TRBJ2-5
abundance: -
v_gene: TRBV10-3
d_gene: -
CDR3nt: TGTGCCGCCCGACAGCCAACACAAGAGACCCAGTACTTC
CDR3aa: CAARQPTQETQYF

j_gene: TRBJ2-1
abundance: -
v_gene: TRBV9
d_gene: -
CDR3nt: TGTGCCAGCAGCGTATCGCGGGGAGCCCTCAATGAGCAGTTCTTC
CDR3aa: CASSVSRGALNEQFF

j_gene: TRBJ1-3
abundance: -
v_gene: TRBV7-2
d_gene: -
CDR3nt: TGTGCCAGCAGCGGAGAGGTCGCCTGGGGTGGAAACACCATATATTTT
CDR3aa: CASSGEVAWGGNTIYF

j_gene: TRBJ2-7
abundance: few
v_gene: TRBV10-3
d_gene: TRBD1
CDR3nt: TGTGCCATCAGTGACCTTGGGGACAGAAACGAGCAGTACTTC
CDR3aa: CAISDLGDRNEQYF

j_gene: TRBJ2-2
abundance: few
v_gene: TRBV9
d_gene: TRBD2
CDR3nt: TGTGCCAGCAGCGCACCCCGACTAGCGGGGGGGACCGGGGAGCTGTTTTTT
CDR3aa: CASSAPRLAGGTGELFF

j_gene: TRBJ2-3
abundance: -
v_gene: TRBV2
d_gene: TRBD2
CDR3nt: TGTGCCAGCAGAGAACATAGCGGGATTGGTTCAGATACGCAGTATTTT
CDR3aa: CASREHSGIGSDTQYF

j_gene: TRBJ2-7
abundance: -
v_gene: TRBV27
d_gene: TRBD1
CDR3nt: TGTGCCAGCAGTTCAAGGACAGGGTGGGACGAGCAGTACTTC
CDR3aa: CASSSRTGWDEQYF

j_gene: TRBJ2-1
abundance: -
v_gene: TRBV6-1
d_gene: TRBD1
CDR3nt: TGTGCCAGCAGGAGGGGACAGCTGAAGGGTAATGAGCAGTTCTTC
CDR3aa: CASRRGQLKGNEQFF

j_gene: TRBJ1-2
abundance: few
v_gene: TRBV5-1
d_gene: -
CDR3nt: TGCGCCAGCAGCTTGGCACCCGGTCCGGACTATGGCTACACCTTC
CDR3aa: CASSLAPGPDYGYTF

j_gene: TRBJ1-5
abundance: -
v_gene: TRBV18
d_gene: -
CDR3nt: TGTGCCAGCTCCGATTCCGCCAATCAGCCCCAGCATTTT
CDR3aa: CASSDSANQPQHF

j_gene: TRBJ2-3
abundance: few
v_gene: TRBV20-1
d_gene: -
CDR3nt: TGCAGCCCTTCGGGGACAGATACGCAGTATTTT
CDR3aa: CSPSGTDTQYF

j_gene: TRBJ1-4
abundance: -
v_gene: TRBV20-1
d_gene: -
CDR3nt: TGCAGTGCTACAGGAAATGAAAAACTGTTTTTT
CDR3aa: CSATGNEKLFF

j_gene: TRBJ2-1
abundance: -
v_gene: TRBV4-1
d_gene: -
CDR3nt: TGCGCCAGCAGTCCACAGGCTTACAATGAGCAGTTCTTC
CDR3aa: CASSPQAYNEQFF

j_gene: TRBJ2-7
abundance: -
v_gene: TRBV10-3
d_gene: TRBD2
CDR3nt: TGTGCCATCAGTGATCGGGGGCGGCTAGCGGGGACCTACGAGCAGTACTTC
CDR3aa: CAISDRGRLAGTYEQYF

j_gene: TRBJ1-2
abundance: few
v_gene: TRBV4-1
d_gene: -
CDR3nt: TGCGCCAGCAGCCAAGAAGGGCAGGGCGGGGATGGCTACACCTTC
CDR3aa: CASSQEGQGGDGYTF

j_gene: TRBJ1-1
abundance: -
v_gene: TRBV6-5
d_gene: -
CDR3nt: TGTGCCAGCAGTTACGGCCTCAGGGCTCTTAACACTGAAGCTTTCTTT
CDR3aa: CASSYGLRALNTEAFF

j_gene: TRBJ2-3
abundance: -
v_gene: TRBV9
d_gene: -
CDR3nt: TGTGCCAGCAGCGTAGTACTAGCCGGCGCGGATACGCAGTATTTT
CDR3aa: CASSVVLAGADTQYF

j_gene: TRBJ1-6
abundance: -
v_gene: TRBV4-1
d_gene: -
CDR3nt: TGCGCCAGCAGCCAATTCCTCGGGGGGTCGATCTCCTATAATTCACCCCTCCACTTT
CDR3aa: CASSQFLGGSISYNSPLHF

j_gene: TRBJ2-7
abundance: -
v_gene: TRBV14
d_gene: -
CDR3nt: TGTGCCAGCAGCCAAGATCCCAGGGCGAGCTACGAGCAGTACTTC
CDR3aa: CASSQDPRASYEQYF

j_gene: TRBJ2-6
abundance: few
v_gene: TRBV28
d_gene: -
CDR3nt: TGTGCCAGCAGACCTCAAACAGGGAAAGTCGACGGGGCCAACGTCCTGACTTTC
CDR3aa: CASRPQTGKVDGANVLTF

j_gene: TRBJ2-7
abundance: once
v_gene: TRBV5-1
d_gene: -
CDR3nt: TGCGCCAGCAGCTTGTCAAATGGCCCCTACGAGCAGTACTTC
CDR3aa: CASSLSNGPYEQYF

j_gene: TRBJ2-2
abundance: -
v_gene: TRBV7-6
d_gene: -
CDR3nt: TGTGCCAGCAGCTTGAATCCGACAGGCAAGAACACCGGGGAGCTGTTTTTT
CDR3aa: CASSLNPTGKNTGELFF

j_gene: TRBJ2-7
abundance: -
v_gene: TRBV11-3
d_gene: -
CDR3nt: TGTGCCAGCAGCTTAGGGGGTGGAGTTCACGAGCAGTACTTC
CDR3aa: CASSLGGGVHEQYF

j_gene: TRBJ2-1
abundance: -
v_gene: TRBV7-6
d_gene: -
CDR3nt: TGTGCCAGCAGCTTAATTGGGAGCTCCTACAATGAGCAGTTCTTC
CDR3aa: CASSLIGSSYNEQFF

j_gene: TRBJ1-2
abundance: -
v_gene: TRBV11-2
d_gene: -
CDR3nt: TGTGCCAGCAGCCGGAACCAGGGCTATGGCTACACCTTC
CDR3aa: CASSRNQGYGYTF

j_gene: TRBJ2-7
abundance: once
v_gene: TRBV10-3
d_gene: -
CDR3nt: TGTGCCATCACCAACACAGGGAATTCCTACGAGCAGTACTTC
CDR3aa: CAITNTGNSYEQYF

j_gene: TRBJ2-7
abundance: -
v_gene: TRBV28
d_gene: TRBD2
CDR3nt: TGTGCCAGCAGTGGAAGAGAACTAGCGGGAGTCCCCCCGAGGTACTTC
CDR3aa: CASSGRELAGVPPRYF

j_gene: TRBJ2-1
abundance: -
v_gene: TRBV5-1
d_gene: TRBD2
CDR3nt: TGCGCCAGCAGCACCGGGACTAGCGGTGAGCAGTTCTTC
CDR3aa: CASSTGTSGEQFF

j_gene: TRBJ2-7
abundance: -
v_gene: TRBV19
d_gene: -
CDR3nt: TGTGCCAGTAGTGCGGGACAGCCCTACGAGCAGTACTTC
CDR3aa: CASSAGQPYEQYF

j_gene: TRBJ2-7
abundance: -
v_gene: TRBV27
d_gene: TRBD2
CDR3nt: TGTGCCAGCAGTCGGGACTACACCTACGAGCAGTACTTC
CDR3aa: CASSRDYTYEQYF

j_gene: TRBJ1-4
abundance: -
v_gene: TRBV27
d_gene: -
CDR3nt: TGTGCCAGCAGACCTTCTGGGATTGAAAAACTGTTTTTT
CDR3aa: CASRPSGIEKLFF

j_gene: TRBJ2-7
abundance: once
v_gene: TRBV2
d_gene: TRBD1
CDR3nt: TGTGCCAGCAGCGCCGGGACAGGGGTCTCCGAGCAGTACTTC
CDR3aa: CASSAGTGVSEQYF

j_gene: TRBJ2-5
abundance: -
v_gene: TRBV7-9
d_gene: -
CDR3nt: TGTGCCACTTTTGGCCAAACACAGGGCAAAGAGACCCAGTACTTC
CDR3aa: CATFGQTQGKETQYF

j_gene: TRBJ1-3
abundance: once
v_gene: TRBV23-1
d_gene: -
CDR3nt: TGCGCCAGCAGTCCCGGAGACGGAGCCTCTGGAAACACCATATATTTT
CDR3aa: CASSPGDGASGNTIYF